Presented here are 23 T cell receptor beta chains from one specimen sequenced in a study of shared clonotypes between healthy human individuals. TCRdb keeps only in-frame clones here, not all; method: immunoSEQ multiplex PCR. Among over 2 million clones, 92% were seen once, and the ten largest hold approximately 0.41%. The sequenced sample consisted of naive CD4+ T cells from PBMCs. Described subset: CD45RA+ positively selected. The source of these receptors is a man aged 18 to 30 in good health. Some clones in this sample may be carry-over from other donors' samples.

The V call is TRBV14, the J call TRBJ2-7, with 14 bases matching TRBD2. Germline values: CDR1 SGHDN, CDR2 FVKESK. The V gene end was trimmed by 4 bases and the J gene end by 5 bases; junction bases not matched to a gene: 7. The CDR3 is made up of 16 amino acids. This chain's CDR3 is CASSRRLAGGADEQYF. Written as DNA, the CDR3 is TGTGCCAGCAGCCGACGACTAGCGGGAGGGGCCGACGAGCAGTACTTC.

The chain employs TRBV6-1 and TRBJ2-1; 9 bases map to TRBD1. CDR1 is MNHNS, CDR2 SASEGT, per germline. The CDR3 loop spans 15 amino acids. V gave up 7 bases and J gave up 8 bases; unmatched junction bases: 12. CDR3 sequence: CASIRAGGQGHEQFF. CDR3 coding DNA: TGTGCCAGCATCCGAGCCGGGGGACAGGGTCATGAGCAGTTCTTC.

Details on this clone: The sample contains more than one DNA sequence encoding this CDR3. The V gene is TRBV6-1, the J gene TRBJ2-7; D uncertain. The CDR3 is 11 amino acids. Germline V gene lookup returns CDR1 MNHNS and CDR2 SASEGT. Deletions cut 3 bases from V and 4 bases from J, with 4 bases between. DNA for the CDR3: TGTGCCAGCAGTGAGTCATACGAGCAGTACTTC. This gives the protein CASSESYEQYF.

The chain is built from TRBV28 and TRBJ2-7, with 7 bases fitting TRBD1. CDR1 MDHEN and CDR2 SYDVKM come from the germline V gene. V dropped 6 bases and J dropped 0; count of bases not matched to a gene: 5. This CDR3 is 14 amino acids long. In nucleotides, the CDR3 is TGTGCCAGCAGACTTCGGGACAGCTCCTACGAGCAGTACTTC. This translates into CASRLRDSSYEQYF.

The rearrangement uses TRBV28 and TRBJ1-4, with D possibly matching TRBD1 (5 bases). Trimming took off 6 bases at V and 8 bases at J, with 16 bases between the two ends. This CDR3 contains 14 residues. Germline assignment: CDR1 MDHEN and CDR2 SYDVKM. CDR3 nucleotides: TGTGCCAGCAGCCCACCCCGACAGCCCGAAAAACTGTTTTTT. Encoded protein: CASSPPRQPEKLFF. The whole variable domain, filled in from reference TRBV28 and TRBJ1-4, reads DVKVTQSSRYLVKRTGEKVFLECVQDMDHENMFWYRQDPGLGLRLIYFSYDVKMKEKGDIPEGYSVSREKKERFSLILESASTNQTSMYLCASSPPRQPEKLFFGSGTQLSVL.

This clone appeared once. The chain combines TRBV19 with TRBJ1-5, with 9 bases lining up with TRBD1. CDR3 length: 15 amino acids. Germline V gene sequence: CDR1 LNHDA, CDR2 SQIVND (reference sequence). V shed 6 bases, J shed 5 bases, and the junction held 8 bases outside the gene matches. CDR3 loop: CASRGGTGYDQPQHF. The CDR3 region has the DNA TGTGCCAGTAGAGGCGGGACAGGGTACGATCAGCCCCAGCATTTT.

The chain recombines TRBV5-6 with TRBJ1-2, with D possibly being TRBD1 (6 bases). This CDR3 is 15 amino acids long. The germline V and J ends were trimmed by 5 bases and 2 bases, with 16 bases remaining between them. Germline V CDR1 and CDR2: SGHDT, YYEEEE. CDR3 DNA sequence: TGTGCCAGCAGATCGTTGGAGGGGGGCAACTATGGCTACACCTTC. Its protein is CASRSLEGGNYGYTF. The complete variable domain, with remaining parts taken from reference TRBV5-6 and TRBJ1-2, reads DAGVTQSPTHLIKTRGQQVTLRCSPKSGHDTVSWYQQALGQGPQFIFQYYEEEERQRGNFPDRFSGHQFPNYSSELNVNALLLGDSALYLCASRSLEGGNYGYTFGSGTRLTVV.

The CDR3 DNA reads as TGCGCCAGCAGCTTCCAGGGGGAGAGGGGCTACACCTTC. This sequence encodes CASSFQGERGYTF. The chain is built from TRBV5-1 and TRBJ1-2; 7 nucleotides align to TRBD1. The J segment lost 8 bases and the V segment lost 2 bases, leaving 6 bases of the junction unmatched. CDR1 and CDR2 (germline): SGHRS, YFSETQ. The CDR3 extends over 13 amino acids.

The chain links TRBV6-1 to TRBJ1-3; weak D call: TRBD1 (6 bases). Germline V gene data show CDR1 as MNHNS and CDR2 as SASEGT. V lost 4 bases, J lost 0 bases, and 16 bases lay in between. This CDR3 contains 17 residues. The DNA of the CDR3 is TGTGCCAGCAGTGTCACAGGGCGAGGGAACTCTGGAAACACCATATATTTT. It yields the protein CASSVTGRGNSGNTIYF.

For this clone: This sample also contains other DNA sequences that code for the same CDR3. The chain uses TRBV28 and TRBJ2-7, with 9 bases that match TRBD1. Germline V gene lookup returns CDR1 MDHEN and CDR2 SYDVKM. CDR3 length equals 15 residues. The trim removed 4 bases at V and 2 bases at J, leaving 6 bases unmatched. This chain's CDR3 is CASSSAGTGPYEQYF. The CDR3 nucleotides read TGTGCCAGCAGTTCGGCCGGGACAGGGCCCTACGAGCAGTACTTC.

V and J are TRBV30 and TRBJ2-7; TRBD1 aligns across 9 bases. This CDR3 contains 13 residues. The germline V gene has CDR1 GTSNPN and CDR2 SVGIG (reference sequence). V dropped 5 bases and J dropped 2; count of bases not matched to a gene: 4. The CDR3 sequence: CAWQTGGTYEQYF. In nucleotides, the CDR3 is TGTGCCTGGCAGACAGGGGGAACCTACGAGCAGTACTTC.

The chain couples TRBV13 to TRBJ2-1; maybe TRBD1 (6 bases). CDR1 and CDR2 (germline): PRHDT, FYEKMQ (reference sequence). The V gene lost 5 bases and the J gene lost 4 bases, with 21 bases spanning the gap. The CDR3 extends over 17 amino acids. The CDR3 region has the DNA TGTGCCAGCAGCCAATTCTTTAACAGGGCGGGTTACAATGAGCAGTTCTTC. It codes for CASSQFFNRAGYNEQFF.

This clone showed up just once. The chain is built from TRBV5-6 and TRBJ2-7; 11 nucleotides align to TRBD1. V was pared by 4 bases and J by 7 bases, with 13 bases of the junction left unmatched. Germline assignment: CDR1 SGHDT and CDR2 YYEEEE. The CDR3 runs to 16 residues. CDR3 protein: CASSRRTGTGGGEQYF. CDR3 DNA: TGTGCCAGCAGCCGACGGACCGGGACAGGGGGAGGGGAGCAGTACTTC.

The rearrangement joins TRBV7-7 to TRBJ1-5, with D maybe TRBD1 (5 bases). This CDR3 contains 13 residues. Trimming stripped 5 bases from V and 7 bases from J, with 12 bases between. CDR1 and CDR2 from the germline V gene are SSHAT and FNYEAQ (reference sequence). CDR3 protein: CASSPGLRQPQHF. CDR3 nucleotides: TGTGCCAGCAGCCCAGGGTTGCGGCAGCCCCAGCATTTT. The entire variable domain, with the rest obtained from reference TRBV7-7 and TRBJ1-5, is as follows: GAGVSQSPRYKVTKRGQDVTLRCDPISSHATLYWYQQALGQGPEFLTYFNYEAQPDKSGLPSDRFSAERPEGSISTLTIQRTEQRDSAMYRCASSPGLRQPQHFGDGTRLSIL.

The V gene is TRBV29-1, the J gene TRBJ2-7, with D perhaps TRBD2 (6 bases). The V gene's germline CDR1 is SQVTM and CDR2 ANQGSEA. V lost 3 bases to trimming and J lost 3 bases, with 15 bases between them. The CDR3 spans 14 residues. The CDR3 DNA follows: TGCAGCGTTGACTACCCGTCCGGGAGCTACGAGCAGTACTTC. Translation gives CSVDYPSGSYEQYF.

The chain is built from TRBV4-1 and TRBJ1-5; 7 positions match TRBD1. V gave up 4 bases and J gave up 4 bases; unmatched junction bases: 1. The CDR3 spans 13 residues. Germline V gives CDR1 MGHRA, CDR2 YSYEKL. The CDR3 here is CASSLGQNQPQHF. In DNA form, the CDR3 reads TGCGCCAGCAGCCTGGGACAGAATCAGCCCCAGCATTTT.

Comments on this clone: The same CDR3 can be traced to other DNA sequences in this sample. The chain is built from TRBV11-3 and TRBJ2-2; D not certain. Trimming stripped 5 bases from V and 6 bases from J, with 13 bases between. There are 14 residues in the CDR3. Germline V gene data show CDR1 as SGHNT and CDR2 as YENEEA. The CDR3 loop reads CASSPRTGSGELFF. Written as DNA, the CDR3 is TGTGCCAGCAGCCCGAGGACCGGCTCCGGGGAGCTGTTTTTT.

The gene calls are TRBV5-4 and TRBJ1-4, with D possibly matching TRBD1 (5 bases). Per germline, CDR1 SGHNT and CDR2 YYREEE (reference sequence). Trimming took off 2 bases at V and 3 bases at J, with 11 bases between the two ends. This CDR3 has 15 amino acids. In DNA form, the CDR3 reads TGTGCCAGCAGCTTCAGTGGGGCTGCTAATGAAAAACTGTTTTTT. This codes for CASSFSGAANEKLFF.

This chain connects TRBV27 to TRBJ1-3; D gene unclear. V was cut by 3 bases and J by 4 bases, with 10 bases left in between. The V gene's germline CDR1 is MNHEY and CDR2 SMNVEV (reference sequence). The CDR3 runs 14 residues. DNA of the CDR3: TGTGCCAGCAGTTTCACCCCGGGGGGAAACACCATATATTTT. Translating it yields CASSFTPGGNTIYF.

The sample holds one count of this clone. The V and J genes are TRBV4-2 and TRBJ2-7; D is perhaps TRBD2 (5 bases). Germline assignment: CDR1 LGHNA and CDR2 YNFKEQ. There are 18 residues in the CDR3. V was cut by 1 base and J by 5 bases, with 24 bases left in between. For the CDR3, the DNA is TGTGCCAGCAGCCAAGGTGAGTGCGGAGGCACAAGGTATGACGAGCAGTACTTC. Its protein is CASSQGECGGTRYDEQYF.

The genes are TRBV5-6 and TRBJ1-5; a weak D match, TRBD1 (6 bases). The CDR3 is 15 residues long. Between the trimmed V and J ends, which lost 1 base and 2 bases, there was a span of 10 bases. The germline gives CDR1 SGHDT, CDR2 YYEEEE. CDR3 amino acids: CASSLSGDGNQPQHF. CDR3 coding DNA: TGTGCCAGCAGCTTGTCAGGGGACGGCAATCAGCCCCAGCATTTT.

The V call is TRBV25-1, the J call TRBJ2-1; the D is unclear. Germline V gives CDR1 MGHDK, CDR2 SYGVNS. The ends were cut back, 10 bases at V and 4 bases at J, with 11 bases in the middle. The CDR3 totals 12 residues. CDR3 region: CAISDAYNEQFF. DNA of the CDR3: TGTGCCATATCGGACGCATACAATGAGCAGTTCTTC.

This chain links TRBV5-6 with TRBJ2-5; D may be TRBD1 or TRBD2 (5 bases each). The V gene's germline CDR1 is SGHDT and CDR2 YYEEEE. V gave up 0 bases and J gave up 2 bases, with 8 bases separating them. The CDR3 has 14 residues. Here the CDR3 reads CASSLAGTQETQYF. Here the CDR3 DNA reads TGTGCCAGCAGCTTGGCGGGGACGCAAGAGACCCAGTACTTC.